Detailed here is one T cell receptor beta chain. Its target is not known. The data belong to a study of T cell responses to AZD1222 COVID-19 vaccine. Findings of the study overall: Nearly half of spike-specific TCRs reportedly target variant regions that are unmutated in the B.1.351 and B.1.1.7 variants. No day 14 peak samples; only post-peak repertoires were characterized. Mostly white British, mostly female donors; authors suggested clonal diversity may be underestimated. Breadth and depth of Spike-specific TCRs rose after two AZD1222 doses.

TCRdb's table, derived via immunoSEQ multiplex PCR, lists solely in-frame clones and lacks some. Among under 200,000 clones listed, 90% to 95% were seen once. Per the germline V gene, CDR1 is MNHEY and CDR2 is SVGAGI. The CDR3 runs 15 residues. The V end lost 2 bases, the J end lost 9 bases, and 19 bases lay between the germline ends. The V call is TRBV6-5, the J call TRBJ1-2; D possibly corresponds to TRBD1 (6 bases). The specimen comprised peripheral blood, sampled on day 0 of AZD1222 vaccination. The TCR was taken from an adult in good health. The CDR3 reads CASSYTGTGSMSYTF. The CDR3 DNA sequence: TGTGCCAGCAGTTACACAGGGACGGGTTCTATGAGCTACACCTTC.